Below are 15 T cell receptor beta chains sequenced from a single sample in a study of blood T cell repertoires in COVID-19 (dated by TCRdb to 2019 to 2021). Library preparation employed the immunoSEQ multiplex PCR assay. Here the immuneACCESS table is served through TCRdb, limited to in-frame sequences with V and J called. Missing clones are a known gap in these copies; in checked studies unresolved V genes cover under half, and the rest lacks a known reason. In this sample the table shows roughly 230,000 clones, over 65% of which occur a single time. The biggest ten clones account for about 3.4% of the sample. Sequencing was performed on PBMCs or T cells enriched from blood (not recorded which). All receptors come from a woman aged 55 to 70 who had recovered from COVID-19.

Here the CDR3 DNA reads TGTGCCAGTAGTATAGAGACAGGGTACAGCACTGAAGCTTTCTTT. It is translated as CASSIETGYSTEAFF. The chain couples TRBV19 to TRBJ1-1; the match to TRBD1 covers 7 bases. The germline V gene has CDR1 LNHDA and CDR2 SQIVND (reference sequence). V lost 0 bases to trimming and J lost 4 bases; unmatched junction nucleotides: 5. The CDR3 consists of 15 residues. The variable domain in full, with the rest retrieved from reference TRBV19 and TRBJ1-1, is DGGITQSPKYLFRKEGQNVTLSCEQNLNHDAMYWYRQDPGQGLRLIYYSQIVNDFQKGDIAEGYSVSREKKESFPLTVTSAQKNPTAFYLCASSIETGYSTEAFFGQGTRLTVV.

The chain links TRBV11-3 to TRBJ2-3, with D perhaps matching TRBD2 (6 bases). Germline-derived CDR1 and CDR2 are SGHNT and YENEEA. V was cut by 1 base and J by 4 bases, with 12 bases left in between. CDR3 size: 15 residues. The CDR3 DNA sequence: TGTGCCAGCAGCTTAGGCTATGGGGGGTCAGATACGCAGTATTTT. It encodes CASSLGYGGSDTQYF.

The V and J genes are TRBV18 and TRBJ1-5; possible D gene TRBD1, 5 bases. Germline CDR1 and CDR2: KGHSH and LQKENI. This CDR3 region has 14 residues. Trimming stripped 3 bases from V and 3 bases from J, with 9 bases between. The CDR3 DNA follows: TGTGCCAGCTCACCTGGGGCGGTCAATCAGCCCCAGCATTTT. This codes for CASSPGAVNQPQHF.

The J gene is TRBJ2-1, the V gene TRBV30; 13 bases align to TRBD2. The CDR3 runs 15 residues. V was clipped by 1 base and J by 9 bases; unmatched bases: 6. Germline lookup yields CDR1 GTSNPN and CDR2 SVGIG (reference sequence). In nucleotides, the CDR3 is TGTGCCTGGAGTGACGGACTAGCGGGAGTCGGTGAGCAGTTCTTC. It encodes CAWSDGLAGVGEQFF.

J is TRBJ2-7 and V is TRBV11-2, with D tentatively TRBD2 (5 bases). CDR3 length: 13 residues. Per germline, CDR1 SGHAT and CDR2 FQNNGV. The ends were cut back, 7 bases at V and 6 bases at J, with 16 bases in the middle. The CDR3 reads CASTPNTGFEQYF. In nucleotides, the CDR3 is TGTGCCAGCACCCCAAACACGGGGTTCGAGCAGTACTTC.

The CDR3 spells CASSQPTGTRGYGYTF. The DNA of the CDR3 is TGTGCCAGCAGCCAACCCACAGGGACCAGGGGCTATGGCTACACCTTC. The chain employs TRBV3-1 (or the pseudogene TRBV3-2) and TRBJ1-2, with a tentative D call TRBD1 (6 bases). The germline V gene encodes CDR1 LGHDT and CDR2 YNNKEL (reference sequence). This CDR3 is 16 amino acids long. Between the trimmed V and J ends, which lost 2 bases and 4 bases, there was a span of 17 bases.

The gene calls are TRBV6-5 and TRBJ2-1, with 14 bases lining up with TRBD2. CDR1 is MNHEY and CDR2 is SVGAGI in the germline V gene. J gave up 9 bases and V 8 bases, and 3 bases lay outside the gene matches. The CDR3 consists of 13 residues. The CDR3 DNA sequence: TGTGCCAGCTCAGGGACTAGCGGGAGTGAGCAGTTCTTC. Its translation is CASSGTSGSEQFF.

The chain has TRBV18 and TRBJ1-1, with D uncertain. Germline V lookup: CDR1 KGHSH, CDR2 LQKENI. V was pared by 7 bases and J by 1 base, with 10 bases between. The CDR3 has 13 residues. DNA of the CDR3: TGTGCCAGCTTTTACATGGCGAACACTGAAGCTTTCTTT. Translating it yields CASFYMANTEAFF.

The chain joins TRBV27 to TRBJ1-4, with D possibly TRBD1 on 5 matching bases. There are 16 residues in the CDR3. Germline CDR1 MNHEY, CDR2 SMNVEV (reference sequence). Trimming removed 2 bases from V and 7 bases from J, with 17 bases in between. The CDR3 DNA sequence: TGTGCCAGCAGTTTAGCCGTCGGGGCGCGGGGTGAAAAACTGTTTTTT. It is translated as CASSLAVGARGEKLFF.

This chain uses TRBV19 with TRBJ2-4; possibly TRBD1 for D (6 bases). Between the trimmed V and J ends, which lost 4 bases and 0 bases, there was a span of 10 bases. This CDR3 region has 15 residues. Germline V CDR1 and CDR2: LNHDA, SQIVND (reference sequence). CDR3 nucleotides: TGTGCCAGTAGTAGCAGGGGTCCAGCCAAAAACATTCAGTACTTC. Amino acid sequence: CASSSRGPAKNIQYF.

The V and J genes are TRBV3-1 (or the pseudogene TRBV3-2) and TRBJ1-2; 7 nucleotides align to TRBD1. Trimming at V came to 3 bases and at J to 7 bases, leaving 11 bases not matched to a gene. The V gene's germline CDR1 is LGHDT and CDR2 YNNKEL (reference sequence). The CDR3 loop spans 15 amino acids. The CDR3 coding sequence is TGTGCCAGCAGCCAGAATACAGGGGTTCGGGGTGGCTACACCTTC. Its translation: CASSQNTGVRGGYTF.

The chain recombines TRBV29-1 with TRBJ2-5; possibly TRBD2 for D (6 bases). The CDR3 runs 15 residues. Deletions cut 7 bases from V and 5 bases from J, with 23 bases between. Germline CDR1 is SQVTM and CDR2 is ANQGSEA. The CDR3 protein is CSAGRRGLARETQYF. CDR3 bases: TGCAGCGCGGGGCGGAGAGGGCTAGCGAGGGAGACCCAGTACTTC. Full variable domain (outside the CDR3, taken from reference TRBV29-1 and TRBJ2-5): SAVISQKPSRDICQRGTSLTIQCQVDSQVTMMFWYRQQPGQSLTLIATANQGSEATYESGFVIDKFPISRPNLTFSTLTVSNMSPEDSSIYLCSAGRRGLARETQYFGPGTRLLVL.

The chain recombines TRBV30 with TRBJ2-5; D is perhaps TRBD2 (6 bases). This CDR3 region has 15 residues. Germline lookup yields CDR1 GTSNPN and CDR2 SVGIG (reference sequence). The ends were cut back, 2 bases at V and 5 bases at J, with 18 bases in the middle. The CDR3 DNA follows: TGTGCCTGGAGTATTGGAGGGGCGACGGGGGAGACCCAGTACTTC. Protein sequence: CAWSIGGATGETQYF.

The chain employs TRBV5-1 and TRBJ1-2; D might be TRBD1 (6 bases). Germline values: CDR1 SGHRS, CDR2 YFSETQ. This CDR3 is built from 19 residues. V was trimmed by 4 bases and J by 2 bases, leaving 27 bases between them. The CDR3 DNA reads as TGCGCCAGCAGCCCGGGCCGGGGAACAGGGCGAATTGAAAACTATGGCTACACCTTC. Protein: CASSPGRGTGRIENYGYTF.

For this clone: Other DNA variants within this sample encode the same CDR3. V usage is TRBV7-9 and J usage is TRBJ2-7; 8 nucleotides agree with TRBD1. The germline V gene encodes CDR1 SEHNR and CDR2 FQNEAQ (reference sequence). The CDR3 has 15 amino acids. V trimming: 4 bases; J trimming: 0 bases; junction bases outside the gene matches: 5. CDR3 DNA: TGTGCCAGCAGCTCCCGGACAGGGAGCTCCTACGAGCAGTACTTC. This translates into CASSSRTGSSYEQYF.